The rows below give T cell receptor beta chains drawn from one sample of a study of T-cell reconstitution after alpha-beta-depleted transplantation in children. TCRdb reanalysed the PCR reads using MiXCR and keeps one entry per CDR3 protein. The sample has around 600,000 distinct CDR3 sequences, approximately 10% seen once. This specimen consisted of PBMCs from the stem cell graft donor, obtained from the stem cell graft. The receptors come from a human donor who donated a stem cell graft to a child with acute myeloid leukemia. Each CDR3 is given with its conserved first and last residue. Clone size is stated in some rows and not others, as once, few, many or a class when expanded.

v_gene: TRBV20-1
j_gene: TRBJ2-7
len: 13
abundance: few
CDR3aa: CSARLDRVNEQYF

v_gene: TRBV28
j_gene: TRBJ2-1
len: 11
abundance: NA
CDR3aa: CASKRYNEQFF

v_gene: TRBV29-1
j_gene: TRBJ2-1
len: 14
abundance: few
CDR3aa: CSVYRDYEHNEQFF

v_gene: TRBV4-3
j_gene: TRBJ2-3
len: 15
abundance: NA
CDR3aa: CASSRRAVGEDTQYF

v_gene: TRBV20-1
j_gene: TRBJ2-5
len: 14
abundance: few
CDR3aa: CSARPASGRETQYF

v_gene: TRBV5-1
j_gene: TRBJ2-7
len: 16
abundance: NA
CDR3aa: CASSLAGGDPRYEQYF

v_gene: TRBV10-3
j_gene: TRBJ2-7
len: 15
abundance: many
CDR3aa: CAISEGLLGPYEQYF

v_gene: TRBV29-1
j_gene: TRBJ2-1
len: 14
abundance: NA
CDR3aa: CSVDDWTAYNEQFF

v_gene: TRBV20-1
j_gene: TRBJ1-6
len: 13
abundance: many
CDR3aa: CSARDLQGGPLHF

v_gene: TRBV5-1
j_gene: TRBJ1-2
len: 13
abundance: many
CDR3aa: CASSLEGDYGYTF

v_gene: TRBV6-6
j_gene: TRBJ1-1
len: 11
abundance: many
CDR3aa: CASKENTEAFF

v_gene: TRBV7-7
j_gene: TRBJ2-3
len: 13
abundance: NA
CDR3aa: CASSSGYQDTQYF

v_gene: TRBV12-3/TRBV12-4
j_gene: TRBJ2-7
len: 16
abundance: few
CDR3aa: CASSTLRTGTPYEQYF

v_gene: TRBV6-5
j_gene: TRBJ1-2
len: 14
abundance: few
CDR3aa: CASSYSETRYGYTF

v_gene: TRBV6-1
j_gene: TRBJ1-2
len: 14
abundance: NA
CDR3aa: CASSEGTGEYGYTF

v_gene: TRBV20-1
j_gene: TRBJ2-7
len: 11
abundance: many
CDR3aa: CSAARAGEQYF

v_gene: TRBV2
j_gene: TRBJ2-1
len: 14
abundance: many
CDR3aa: CASSEAASYNEQFF